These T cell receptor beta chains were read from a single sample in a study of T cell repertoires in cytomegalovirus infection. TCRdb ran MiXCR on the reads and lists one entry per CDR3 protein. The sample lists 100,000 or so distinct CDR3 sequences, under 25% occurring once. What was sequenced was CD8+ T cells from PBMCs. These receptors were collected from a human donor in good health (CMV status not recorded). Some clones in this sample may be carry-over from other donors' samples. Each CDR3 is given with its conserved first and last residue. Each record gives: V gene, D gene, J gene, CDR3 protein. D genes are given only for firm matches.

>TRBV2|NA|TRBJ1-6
CASSDTRSSYNSPLHF
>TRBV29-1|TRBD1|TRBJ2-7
CSVEVGTGHYEQYF
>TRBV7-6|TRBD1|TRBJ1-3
CASRQGQGAGNTIYF
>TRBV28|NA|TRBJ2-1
CASSLKGSDEQFF
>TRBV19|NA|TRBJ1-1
CASSAFTGRNTEAFF
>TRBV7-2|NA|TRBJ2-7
CASSSTPGALEQYF
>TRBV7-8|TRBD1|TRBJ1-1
CASSLGQGAAEAFF
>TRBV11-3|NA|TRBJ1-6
CASSFRDTAYNSPLHF
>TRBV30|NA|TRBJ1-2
CAWSVGVKETHGYTF
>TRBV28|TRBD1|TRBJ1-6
CASSPTLTGGDSPLHF
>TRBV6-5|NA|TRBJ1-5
CASSYSQGSNQPQHF
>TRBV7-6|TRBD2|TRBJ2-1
CASSQYSGGYYNEQFF
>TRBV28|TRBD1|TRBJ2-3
CASSPGGTGTDTQYF
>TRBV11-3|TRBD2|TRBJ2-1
CASSPAGGLYNEQFF
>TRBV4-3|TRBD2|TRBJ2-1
CASSQEGGGYNEQFF
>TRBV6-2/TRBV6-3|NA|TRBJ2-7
CASSLSPDHSSYEQYF
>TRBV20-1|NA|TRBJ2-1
CSARKPIGEGVNNEQFF
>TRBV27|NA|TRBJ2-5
CASSLPRGTQYF
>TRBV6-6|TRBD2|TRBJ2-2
CASSYSLWLADNTGELFF
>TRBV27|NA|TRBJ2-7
CASSLGSTSYEQYF
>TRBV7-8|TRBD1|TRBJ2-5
CASSSKGAKAQYF
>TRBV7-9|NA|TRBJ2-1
CASSPPSHPAEQFF
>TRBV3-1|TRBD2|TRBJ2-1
CDSSQDDIWGGEFF